This T cell receptor (beta chain) was captured by sequencing in a study of CD8 T cells in ankylosing spondylitis. The study, taken as a whole, reports: The study looked at matched synovial fluid samples from ankylosing spondylitis patients. Disease-linked clones were reported to be significantly enriched there. Apparently characteristic of ankylosing spondylitis blood was a TCR beta motif (under ten highly homologous variants). Disease-linked clones bore a CD8+ phenotype, appearing relatively rarely in peripheral blood.

This clonotype has a count of ten or more. What it binds is not known. CDR3 length: 15 amino acids. V shed 5 bases, J shed 5 bases, and the junction held 6 bases outside the gene matches. CDR1 and CDR2 (germline): DFQATT, SNEGSKA (reference sequence). Quantitative 5'-RACE with molecular barcodes was used to make the TCR beta libraries. TCRdb redid the calling of the 5' RACE reads with MiXCR, one entry per CDR3 protein. The sample records more than 650,000 distinct CDR3 sequences, 12% being singletons. Source material: blood, either unsorted or a sorted T cell fraction (not recorded which). The receptor's source is a male donor with ankylosing spondylitis. The chain recombines TRBV20-1 with TRBJ2-5, with 15 bases lining up with TRBD2. DNA of the CDR3: TGCAGTGCTTCCGGACTAGCGGGGGGGCTTGAGACCCAGTACTTC. It specifies CSASGLAGGLETQYF.